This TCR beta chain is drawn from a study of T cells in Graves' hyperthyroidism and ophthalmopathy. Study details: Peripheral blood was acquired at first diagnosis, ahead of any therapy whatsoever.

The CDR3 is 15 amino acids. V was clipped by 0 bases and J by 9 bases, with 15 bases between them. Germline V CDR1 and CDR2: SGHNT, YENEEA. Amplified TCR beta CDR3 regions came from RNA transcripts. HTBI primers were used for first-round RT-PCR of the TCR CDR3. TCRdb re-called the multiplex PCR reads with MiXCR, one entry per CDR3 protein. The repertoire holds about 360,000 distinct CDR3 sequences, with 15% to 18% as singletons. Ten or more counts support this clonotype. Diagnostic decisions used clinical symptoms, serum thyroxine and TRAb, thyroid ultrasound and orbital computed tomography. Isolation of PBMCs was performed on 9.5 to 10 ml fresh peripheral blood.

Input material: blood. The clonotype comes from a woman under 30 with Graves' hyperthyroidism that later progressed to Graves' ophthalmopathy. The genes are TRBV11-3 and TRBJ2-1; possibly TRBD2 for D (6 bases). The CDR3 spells CASSLDGAGRSEQFF. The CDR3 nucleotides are TGTGCCAGCAGCTTAGACGGCGCGGGGCGCTCTGAGCAGTTCTTC.